This entry is about one T cell receptor (beta chain). The table came from immunoSEQ multiplex PCR; TCRdb's copy has only in-frame clones and leaves some out. The sample records approximately 300,000 clones, about 89% being singletons. This sample stems from a study of blood T cell repertoires in COVID-19. Study-wide context: PBMCs, B-cell-depleted T cells, or T cells were the source of the cDNA or gDNA that made up the material.

The sequence was obtained from a woman aged 18-30 years who had recovered from COVID-19. Source material: PBMCs or T cells enriched from blood (not recorded which).

CDR3 region: CASSYSGAFPGGYTF. CDR3 in DNA: TGTGCCAGCAGTTATTCAGGGGCCTTCCCTGGTGGCTACACCTTC. The rearrangement uses TRBV27 and TRBJ1-2; TRBD1 is a possible D gene (6 bases). This CDR3 has 15 residues. Germline V lookup: CDR1 MNHEY, CDR2 SMNVEV (reference sequence). The V end lost 4 bases, the J end lost 7 bases, and 19 bases lay between the germline ends.